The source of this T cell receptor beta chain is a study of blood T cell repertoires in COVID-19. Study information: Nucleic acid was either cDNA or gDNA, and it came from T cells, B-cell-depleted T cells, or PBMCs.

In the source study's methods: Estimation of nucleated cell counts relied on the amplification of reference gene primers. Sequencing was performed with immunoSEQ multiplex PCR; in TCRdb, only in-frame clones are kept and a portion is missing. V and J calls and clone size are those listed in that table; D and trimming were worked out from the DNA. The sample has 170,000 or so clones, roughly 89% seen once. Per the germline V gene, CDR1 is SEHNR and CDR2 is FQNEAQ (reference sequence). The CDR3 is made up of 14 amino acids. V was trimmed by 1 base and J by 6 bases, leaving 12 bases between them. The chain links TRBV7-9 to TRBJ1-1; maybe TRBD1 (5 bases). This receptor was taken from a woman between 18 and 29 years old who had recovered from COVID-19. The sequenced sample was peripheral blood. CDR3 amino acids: CASSLVVRASEAFF. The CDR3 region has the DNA TGTGCCAGCAGCTTAGTGGTCAGGGCGTCTGAAGCTTTCTTT.